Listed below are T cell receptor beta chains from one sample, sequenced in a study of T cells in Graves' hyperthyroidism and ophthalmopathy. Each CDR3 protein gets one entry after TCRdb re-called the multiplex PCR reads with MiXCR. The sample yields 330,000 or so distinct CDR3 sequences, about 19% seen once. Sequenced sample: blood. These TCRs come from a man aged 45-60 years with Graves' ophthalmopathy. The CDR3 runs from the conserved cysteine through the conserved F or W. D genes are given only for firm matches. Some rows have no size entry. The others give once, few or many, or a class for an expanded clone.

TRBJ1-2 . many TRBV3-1 TGTGCCAGCAGCCATATCTCTAACTATGGCTACACCTTC CASSHISNYGYTF
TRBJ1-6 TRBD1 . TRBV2 TGTGCCAGCCTCCGGGACAGGGGTTATAATTCACCCCTCCACTTT CASLRDRGYNSPLHF
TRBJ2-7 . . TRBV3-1 TGTGCCAGCAGCCAAGTCAACAGGGACTACGAGCAGTACTTC CASSQVNRDYEQYF
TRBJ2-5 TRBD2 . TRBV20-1 TGCAGTGCCCGTGAGTCTAGCGGGAGACATCAAGAGACCCAGTACTTC CSARESSGRHQETQYF
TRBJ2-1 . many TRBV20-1 TGCAGTGCTAGAGATGAGGGCGGCACCTCCTACAATGAGCAGTTCTTC CSARDEGGTSYNEQFF
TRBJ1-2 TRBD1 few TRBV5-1 TGCGCCAGCAGCGCGGGACAGGGGAACTATGGCTACACCTTC CASSAGQGNYGYTF
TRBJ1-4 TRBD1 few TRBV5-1 TGCGCCAGCAGCTTGGCAGGGGGGATAAATGAAAAACTGTTTTTT CASSLAGGINEKLFF
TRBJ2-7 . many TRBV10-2 TGCGCCAGCAGTGACCCGAGGAGCGGTAGGTACGAGCAGTACTTC CASSDPRSGRYEQYF
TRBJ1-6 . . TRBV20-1 TGCAGTGCTAGAGATTGGGGGCCACAGGGAGGCTCACCCCTCCACTTT CSARDWGPQGGSPLHF
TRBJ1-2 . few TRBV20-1 TGCAGTGCAACCGGGACCTATGGCTACACCTTC CSATGTYGYTF
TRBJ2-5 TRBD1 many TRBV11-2 TGTGCCAGCAACCGACAGGGGGGCGAGACCCAGTACTTC CASNRQGGETQYF
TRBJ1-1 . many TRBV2 TGTGCCAGCAGTGAAAGCAGCGTCGGACGCATGAACACTGAAGCTTTCTTT CASSESSVGRMNTEAFF
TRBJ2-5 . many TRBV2 TGTGCCAGCAGACGATTAATCCGGGAGACCGAACTATTACAAGAGACCCAGTACTTC CASRRLIRETELLQETQYF
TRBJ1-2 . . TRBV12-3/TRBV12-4 TGTGCCATCAGTGAGCCCACCAGCCTTGGACAGAGGCACTATGGCTACACCTTC CAISEPTSLGQRHYGYTF
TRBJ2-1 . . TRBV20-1 TGCAGTGCTAACGCGGGCACCTACAATGAGCAGTTCTTC CSANAGTYNEQFF
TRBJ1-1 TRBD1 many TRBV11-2 TGTGCCAGCAGCGCGGGACAGGGGGCGAACACTGAAGCTTTCTTT CASSAGQGANTEAFF
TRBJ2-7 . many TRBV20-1 TGCAGCAGCATCGTGGGTGGGGGCTACGAGCAGTACTTC CSSIVGGGYEQYF
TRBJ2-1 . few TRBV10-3 TGTGCCATCAGTGAGCGGGAGTCGCGTAAAGATGAGCAGTTCTTC CAISERESRKDEQFF
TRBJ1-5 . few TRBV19 TGTGCCAGTAGTATGGGGCCCAATCAGCCCCAGCATTTT CASSMGPNQPQHF
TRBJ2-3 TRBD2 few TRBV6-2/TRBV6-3 TGTGCCAGCAGACGACTAGCGGATATACGCACAGATACGCAGTATTTT CASRRLADIRTDTQYF
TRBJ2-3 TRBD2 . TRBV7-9 TGTGCCAGCAGCCTTATCGGACTAGGCACAGATACGCAGTATTTT CASSLIGLGTDTQYF
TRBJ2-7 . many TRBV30 TGTGCCTGGAGGGGACGGTTTTTCTACGAGCAGTACTTC CAWRGRFFYEQYF
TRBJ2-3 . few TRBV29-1 TGCAGCGCGCAGGGAGCTAGCACAGATACGCAGTATTTT CSAQGASTDTQYF
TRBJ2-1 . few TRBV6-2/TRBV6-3 TGTGCCAGCGCCCTCCGCGGGAAGGATACTGAGCAGTTCTTC CASALRGKDTEQFF
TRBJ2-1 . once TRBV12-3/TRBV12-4 TGTGCCAGCAGCGCAGGCCCCGGAGAGTTCTTC CASSAGPGEFF
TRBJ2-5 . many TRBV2 TGTGCCAGCAGCTTGAACAGGGTTGAGGAGACCCAGTACTTC CASSLNRVEETQYF
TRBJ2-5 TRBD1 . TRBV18 TGTGCCAGCTCACCGGGACAGTCGGGCTTAGACTTC CASSPGQSGLDF
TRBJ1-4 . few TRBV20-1 TGCAGTGCACCACCAGCCCGGGAACTTGGCGAAAAACTGTTTTTT CSAPPARELGEKLFF
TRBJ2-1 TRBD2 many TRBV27 TGTGCCAGCAGTTTACTAGCGGGAGGCTCCTACAATGAGCAGTTCTTC CASSLLAGGSYNEQFF
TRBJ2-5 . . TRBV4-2 TGTGCCAGCAGCCAAGTCGACGGGAAAGAGACCCAGTACTTC CASSQVDGKETQYF
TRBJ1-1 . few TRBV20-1 TGCAGTGCTAACCTGGTAAAAGGGATGAACACTGAAGCTTTCTTT CSANLVKGMNTEAFF
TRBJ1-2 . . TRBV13 TGTGCCAGCAGCTTAGATACATTCGGCTACACCTTC CASSLDTFGYTF
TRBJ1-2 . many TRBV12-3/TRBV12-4 TGTGCCAGCAGTAACCGGGACTGGAGGGAGGGCTACACCTTC CASSNRDWREGYTF
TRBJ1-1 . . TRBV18 TGTGCCAGCTCCGTGAGGGGTATGCATGACACTGAAGCTTTCTTT CASSVRGMHDTEAFF
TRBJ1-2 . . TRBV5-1 TGCGCCAGCAGCTCCTCCAACCGCGCAGGGGACTATGGCTACACCTTC CASSSSNRAGDYGYTF
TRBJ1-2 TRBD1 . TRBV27 TGTGCCAGCAGTGCCGGGACAGGGGGCGGCTATGGCTACACCTTC CASSAGTGGGYGYTF
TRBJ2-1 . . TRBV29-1 TGCAGCGTTGAAGGGGTTAGCGTGAGCTCCTACAATGAGCAGTTCTTC CSVEGVSVSSYNEQFF
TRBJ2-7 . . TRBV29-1 TGCAGCGTTGATCACGGGGCGGGGGAGCAGTACTTC CSVDHGAGEQYF
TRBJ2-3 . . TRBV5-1 TGCGCCAGCAGCTTGGGGGCAAAGGTCACAGATACGCAGTATTTT CASSLGAKVTDTQYF
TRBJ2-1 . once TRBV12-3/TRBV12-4 TGTGCCAGCAGCGACCGAACCAGGGTTTCCTACAATGAGCAGTTCTTC CASSDRTRVSYNEQFF
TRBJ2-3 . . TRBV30 TGTGCCTGGAGTAGCGAGGGCGGAGGAACGCAGTATTTT CAWSSEGGGTQYF